Sequencing of this T cell receptor beta chain was carried out in a study of CD4 T cell repertoires in COVID-19. Libraries were prepared by immunoSEQ multiplex PCR; TCRdb keeps only in-frame clonotypes and omits some of them. The table has tens of thousands of clones, about four fifths seen once. With 7 bases removed from V and 7 bases from J, the gap between germline ends came to 16 bases. Germline lookup yields CDR1 SNHLY and CDR2 FYNNEI. The CDR3 runs to 14 residues. Sequencing used CD4+ T cells from peripheral blood, obtained after recovery from COVID-19. The chain carries TRBV2 and TRBJ2-2; maybe TRBD2 (6 bases). The clonotype was recovered from a human donor who had COVID-19. DNA of the CDR3: TGTGCCAGCAAATCGGGGGTGGAGCACGGGGAGCTGTTTTTT. Protein sequence: CASKSGVEHGELFF.